This T cell receptor beta chain was captured by sequencing in a study of cytomegalovirus exposure and HLA in healthy donors. Whole-study results and caveats: Among TCR beta chains, those listed as cytomegalovirus-associated numbered over 150. Most observed TCR sequences were rare, whereas some public TCRs were detected in many donors. A few of the chains that were CMV-associated were confirmed in vitro to be specific for CMV antigens.

Only one count was recorded for this clone. Its antigen is as yet unknown. Germline assignment: CDR1 GTSNPN and CDR2 SVGIG (reference sequence). The V and J ends lost 1 base and 5 bases respectively, with 12 bases between them. This CDR3 is 14 amino acids long. The donors belonged to the approximately 120-subject validation cohort, separate from the roughly 720-subject first cohort. This table comes from immunoSEQ multiplex PCR, and its TCRdb copy is limited to in-frame clones, with some not included. Of 150,000 or so clones in the sample, about 91% are singletons; the top ten hold about 8.2%. V gene TRBV30 combines with J gene TRBJ2-1; tentative D call: TRBD1 (5 bases). The source material was PBMCs. This sequence originates from a young woman in good health and CMV-seropositive. The chain's CDR3 is CAWSAGRAHNEQFF. CDR3 in DNA: TGTGCCTGGAGTGCGGGCAGGGCTCACAATGAGCAGTTCTTC.